This TCR beta chain was observed in a study of OX40 agonist ivuxolimab in advanced cancers. Study in general: At around 83% male, the cohort had a mean age of 60 years, ranging from about 23 to 79. General study findings and limits: Circulating CD4+ and CD8+ T cells showed clonal expansion by week 6 at 0.1 to 3.0 mg/kg.

Regarding this clone: Its antigen is still unknown.

This table comes from immunoSEQ multiplex PCR, and its TCRdb copy is limited to in-frame clones, with some not included. The data hold some 60,000 clones, with about 85% observed a single time. V lost 1 base to trimming and J lost 9 bases, with 10 bases between them. CDR3 size: 12 residues. From germline, CDR1 is SGHVS and CDR2 FNYEAQ. This TCR was recovered from an adult with an advanced solid tumor such as melanoma, head and neck, liver or kidney cancer. The chain links TRBV7-6 to TRBJ2-7; D not certain. The material sequenced was CD4+ or CD8+ T cells sorted from blood, taken in a trial of the OX40 agonist ivuxolimab. The CDR3 sequence: CASSLGDARQYF. CDR3 bases: TGTGCCAGCAGCTTAGGTGATGCCAGGCAGTACTTC.